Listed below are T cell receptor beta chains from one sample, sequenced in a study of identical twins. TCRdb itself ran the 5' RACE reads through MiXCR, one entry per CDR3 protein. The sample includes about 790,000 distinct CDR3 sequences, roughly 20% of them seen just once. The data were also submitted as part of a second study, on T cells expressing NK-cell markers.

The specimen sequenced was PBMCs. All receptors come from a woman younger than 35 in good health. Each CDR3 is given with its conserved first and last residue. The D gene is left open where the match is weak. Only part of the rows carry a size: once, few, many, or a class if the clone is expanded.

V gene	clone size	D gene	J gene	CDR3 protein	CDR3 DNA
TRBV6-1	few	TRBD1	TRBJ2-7	CASTHGDRGREQYF	TGTGCCAGCACTCACGGGGACAGGGGGCGCGAGCAGTACTTC
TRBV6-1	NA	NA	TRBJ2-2	CASSRYRVQNTGELFF	TGTGCCAGCAGTCGTTACAGGGTCCAGAACACCGGGGAGCTGTTTTTT
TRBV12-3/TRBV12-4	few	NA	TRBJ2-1	CASSLDTYNEQFF	TGTGCCAGCAGTTTAGACACCTACAATGAGCAGTTCTTC
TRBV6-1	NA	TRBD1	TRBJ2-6	CASRQGGTGANVLTF	TGTGCCAGTAGACAGGGTGGTACTGGGGCCAACGTCCTGACTTTC
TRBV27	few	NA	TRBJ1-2	CASSLFRQAGGYTF	TGTGCCAGCAGTTTATTTCGGCAGGCTGGTGGCTACACCTTC
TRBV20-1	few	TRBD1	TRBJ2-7	CSATTGTGTSEQYF	TGCAGTGCTACTACCGGGACAGGGACTTCCGAGCAGTACTTC
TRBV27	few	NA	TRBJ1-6	CASRSIQGAESSPLHF	TGTGCCAGCAGATCCATACAGGGTGCGGAAAGTTCACCCCTCCACTTT
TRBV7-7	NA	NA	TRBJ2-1	CASSTGGFDNEQFF	TGTGCCAGCAGCACCGGAGGGTTCGACAATGAGCAGTTCTTC
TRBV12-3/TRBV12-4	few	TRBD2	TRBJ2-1	CASSLGLAGAGRGEQFF	TGTGCCAGCAGCCTCGGACTAGCGGGAGCGGGAAGGGGTGAGCAGTTCTTC
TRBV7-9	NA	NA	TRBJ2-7	CASSLVVAEKVEQYF	TGTGCCAGCAGCTTAGTGGTGGCTGAAAAAGTCGAGCAGTACTTC
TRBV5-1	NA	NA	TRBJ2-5	CASSLAPTAETQYF	TGCGCCAGCAGCTTGGCCCCGACAGCCGAGACCCAGTACTTC
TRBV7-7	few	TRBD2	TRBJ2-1	CASSSGGTSYNEQFF	TGTGCTAGCAGCTCGGGGGGTACCTCCTACAATGAGCAGTTCTTC
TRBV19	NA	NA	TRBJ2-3	CASNSRGLSTDTQYF	TGTGCCAGTAACTCGCGGGGGCTTAGCACAGATACGCAGTATTTT
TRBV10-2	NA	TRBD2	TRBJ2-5	CASSDPGLAGGETQYF	TGCGCCAGCAGTGACCCAGGACTAGCGGGCGGAGAGACCCAGTACTTC
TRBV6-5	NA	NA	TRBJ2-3	CASGLPGPGTDTQYF	TGTGCCAGCGGCTTACCGGGACCAGGAACAGATACGCAGTATTTT
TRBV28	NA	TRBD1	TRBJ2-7	CASSLPGQGILEQYF	TGTGCCAGCAGTTTACCGGGACAGGGGATTCTCGAGCAGTACTTC
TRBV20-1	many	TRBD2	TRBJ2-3	CSARASGRTDTQYF	TGCAGTGCTAGGGCTAGCGGGAGGACAGATACGCAGTATTTT
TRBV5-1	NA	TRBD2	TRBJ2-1	CASTSGGLVYNEQFF	TGCGCCAGTACCTCCGGGGGACTAGTATATAATGAGCAGTTCTTC
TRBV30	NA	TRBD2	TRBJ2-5	CAWSGTSVETQYF	TGTGCCTGGAGTGGGACTAGCGTTGAGACCCAGTACTTC
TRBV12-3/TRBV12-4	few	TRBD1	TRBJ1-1	CASRPGTGVTVDTEAFF	TGTGCCAGCAGACCCGGGACAGGGGTAACCGTGGACACTGAAGCTTTCTTT
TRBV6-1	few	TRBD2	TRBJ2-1	CASRRLAGVGANEQFF	TGTGCCAGCAGGCGACTAGCGGGAGTAGGAGCCAATGAGCAGTTCTTC
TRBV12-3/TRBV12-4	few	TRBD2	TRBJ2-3	CASSLGGMSSDTQYF	TGTGCCAGCAGTCTCGGGGGGATGAGTTCAGATACGCAGTATTTT
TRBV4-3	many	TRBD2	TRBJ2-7	CARYWTSGRGYEQYF	TGCGCCAGGTATTGGACTAGCGGGAGGGGATACGAGCAGTACTTC
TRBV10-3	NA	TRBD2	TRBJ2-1	CAISGALTSGTPGHEQFF	TGTGCCATCAGTGGAGCCCTGACTAGCGGGACACCAGGGCATGAGCAGTTCTTC
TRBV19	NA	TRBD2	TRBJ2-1	CASGRGTSAYNAQFF	TGTGCCAGTGGACGGGGGACTAGCGCCTACAATGCGCAGTTCTTC
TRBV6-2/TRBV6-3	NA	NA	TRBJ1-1	CASSYFLYPGRLNTEAFF	TGTGCCAGCAGTTACTTCCTCTATCCTGGACGGCTGAACACTGAAGCTTTCTTT
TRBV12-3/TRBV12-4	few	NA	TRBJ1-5	CASSIGGGSNQPQHF	TGTGCCAGCAGTATTGGGGGTGGAAGCAATCAGCCCCAGCATTTT
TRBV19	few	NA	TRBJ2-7	CASSRDTAYEQYF	TGTGCCAGTAGCCGGGACACCGCCTACGAGCAGTACTTC
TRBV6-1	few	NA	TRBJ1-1	CASGVRTDSSRVTEAFF	TGTGCCAGCGGCGTCCGCACGGACAGTTCAAGGGTTACTGAAGCTTTCTTT
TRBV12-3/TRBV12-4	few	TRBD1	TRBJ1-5	CASSFRGQAGNQPQHF	TGTGCCAGCAGTTTCCGCGGACAGGCCGGCAATCAGCCCCAGCATTTT
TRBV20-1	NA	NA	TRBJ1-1	CSATPRTKAFF	TGCAGTGCGACCCCAAGAACTAAAGCTTTCTTT
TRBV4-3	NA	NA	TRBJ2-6	CASSQEANSGANVLTF	TGCGCCAGCAGCCAAGAAGCGAACTCTGGGGCCAACGTCCTGACTTTC
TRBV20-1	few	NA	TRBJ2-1	CSARDYVYRGQFF	TGCAGTGCGAGGGATTACGTTTACCGGGGGCAGTTCTTC
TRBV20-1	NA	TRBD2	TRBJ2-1	CSASTSGRGNEQFF	TGCAGTGCTAGTACTAGCGGGAGAGGGAATGAGCAGTTCTTC
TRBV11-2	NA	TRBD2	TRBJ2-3	CASSLAFAGGLTDTQYF	TGTGCCAGCAGCTTAGCCTTTGCGGGAGGGCTCACAGATACGCAGTATTTT
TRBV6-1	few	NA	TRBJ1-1	CASSKYRLNTEAFF	TGTGCCAGCAGTAAGTACCGGCTGAACACTGAAGCTTTCTTT
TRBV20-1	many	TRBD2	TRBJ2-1	CSARLLAGGRSSYNEQFF	TGCAGTGCTCGGCTACTAGCGGGGGGGCGAAGCTCCTACAATGAGCAGTTCTTC
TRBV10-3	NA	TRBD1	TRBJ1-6	CAIRGTGGNSPLHF	TGTGCCATCAGGGGGACAGGGGGAAATTCACCCCTCCACTTT
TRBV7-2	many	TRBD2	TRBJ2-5	CASSLVTGTRETQYF	TGTGCCAGCAGCTTAGTCACGGGGACTAGAGAGACCCAGTACTTC
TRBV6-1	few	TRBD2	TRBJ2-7	CASEWGLGRGYEQYF	TGTGCCAGCGAATGGGGGTTGGGGCGGGGGTACGAGCAGTACTTC
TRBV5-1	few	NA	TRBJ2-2	CASSLAFETGELFF	TGCGCCAGCAGCTTGGCGTTTGAGACCGGGGAGCTGTTTTTT
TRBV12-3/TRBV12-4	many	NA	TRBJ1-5	CASSFRQFGQPQHF	TGTGCCAGCAGTTTCCGACAGTTCGGTCAGCCCCAGCATTTT
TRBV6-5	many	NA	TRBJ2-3	CASSYRRSTDTQYF	TGTGCCAGCAGTTATCGCCGCAGCACAGATACGCAGTATTTT
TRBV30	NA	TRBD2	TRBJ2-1	CAWSARTSGSYNEQFF	TGTGCCTGGAGTGCCCGGACTAGCGGGTCCTACAATGAGCAGTTCTTC
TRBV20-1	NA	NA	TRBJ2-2	CSASASVNGELFF	TGCAGTGCTAGCGCTAGCGTGAACGGGGAGCTGTTTTTT
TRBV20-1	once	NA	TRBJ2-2	CSARTLEGELFF	TGCAGTGCTAGGACCCTAGAGGGGGAGCTGTTTTTT
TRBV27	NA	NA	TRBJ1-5	CASSLLVGQPQHF	TGTGCCAGCAGTTTGTTAGTCGGACAGCCCCAGCATTTT
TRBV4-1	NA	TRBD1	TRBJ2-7	CASSPTPRQGGTYEQYF	TGCGCCAGCAGCCCTACGCCCCGACAGGGGGGTACCTACGAGCAGTACTTC
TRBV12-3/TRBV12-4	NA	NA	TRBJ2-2	CASRLRAANTGELFF	TGTGCCAGCAGGCTTAGGGCTGCGAACACCGGGGAGCTGTTTTTT
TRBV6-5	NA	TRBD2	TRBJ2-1	CASRYEGTSGDNEQFF	TGTGCCAGCAGATACGAGGGGACTAGCGGGGACAATGAGCAGTTCTTC
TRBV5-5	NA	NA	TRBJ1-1	CASSIAGGAEAFF	TGTGCCAGCAGCATCGCAGGAGGAGCTGAAGCTTTCTTT
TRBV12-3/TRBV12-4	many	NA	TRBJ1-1	CASSFGVITEAFF	TGTGCCAGCAGTTTTGGGGTAATCACTGAAGCTTTCTTT
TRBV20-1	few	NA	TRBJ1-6	CSARYRDNSPLHF	TGCAGTGCTAGATACAGGGATAATTCACCCCTCCACTTT
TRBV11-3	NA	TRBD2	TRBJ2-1	CASSWGGNGNEQFF	TGTGCCAGCAGCTGGGGGGGAAACGGTAATGAGCAGTTCTTC
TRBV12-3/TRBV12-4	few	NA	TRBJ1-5	CASIRGGGQPQHF	TGTGCCAGCATAAGGGGGGGCGGTCAGCCCCAGCATTTT
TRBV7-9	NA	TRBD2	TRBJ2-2	CASSFGLAGGTGELFF	TGTGCCAGCAGCTTCGGCCTAGCGGGAGGCACCGGGGAGCTGTTTTTT
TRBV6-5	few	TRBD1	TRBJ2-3	CASSRDSVQYF	TGTGCCAGCAGTAGGGACAGCGTTCAGTATTTT
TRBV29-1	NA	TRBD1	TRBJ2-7	CSVEIPGTESYEQYF	TGCAGCGTTGAGATCCCCGGGACAGAGTCCTACGAGCAGTACTTC
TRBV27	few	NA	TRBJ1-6	CASSPILSRSPNSPHHF	TGTGCCAGCAGTCCCATTTTGTCCAGGTCCCCGAATTCACCCCACCACTTT
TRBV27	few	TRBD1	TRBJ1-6	CASSANRDSVRSPLHF	TGTGCCAGCAGTGCGAACCGGGACAGTGTACGATCACCCCTCCACTTT